This is a list of T cell receptor beta chains from one sample in a study of cytomegalovirus exposure and HLA in healthy donors. Profiled with immunoSEQ multiplex PCR; TCRdb holds only in-frame clones, not every one. The data contain about 170,000 clones, roughly 80% of them singletons. The sequencing sample was made of PBMCs. These receptors all come from a female donor in good health and CMV-seronegative. Both conserved end residues are part of each CDR3. D genes are given only for firm matches. Rows give clone size only sometimes, using once, few, many, or a class for an expanded clone.

V	size	J	D	CDR3	DNA
TRBV5-1	NA	TRBJ2-2	NA	CASSHRRGGTGELFF	TGCGCCAGCAGCCACAGAAGAGGGGGCACCGGGGAGCTGTTTTTT
TRBV10-2	NA	TRBJ2-5	TRBD2	CASSPIPGTSQETQYF	TGCGCCAGCAGCCCCATTCCCGGGACTAGCCAAGAGACCCAGTACTTC
TRBV7-9	NA	TRBJ2-1	TRBD1	CASSLYDRGHNEQFF	TGTGCCAGCAGCCTTTACGACAGGGGGCACAATGAGCAGTTCTTC
TRBV14	NA	TRBJ1-1	TRBD1	CASSQGGTGTEAFF	TGTGCCAGCAGCCAAGGTGGGACAGGCACTGAAGCTTTCTTT
TRBV6-4	few	TRBJ2-1	TRBD2	CASSVRAGADEQFF	TGTGCCAGCAGTGTAAGAGCGGGAGCCGATGAGCAGTTCTTC
TRBV28	NA	TRBJ2-5	NA	CASGSPTQQETQYF	TGTGCCAGCGGATCTCCGACACAGCAAGAGACCCAGTACTTC
TRBV30	NA	TRBJ1-4	NA	CAWSALGQNEKLFF	TGTGCCTGGAGTGCTCTTGGGCAGAATGAAAAACTGTTTTTT
TRBV10-1	once	TRBJ2-7	NA	CASSEQGTTSYEQYF	TGCGCCAGCAGTGAGCAGGGGACGACATCCTACGAGCAGTACTTC
TRBV19	NA	TRBJ1-2	NA	CASSISYGGYGYTF	TGTGCCAGTAGTATTTCGTACGGTGGCTATGGCTACACCTTC
TRBV9	NA	TRBJ1-2	NA	CASTQTPANYGYTF	TGTGCCAGCACCCAGACACCTGCTAACTATGGCTACACCTTC
TRBV4-1	NA	TRBJ2-1	TRBD2	CASSQSKAGGPPDKYNEQFF	TGCGCCAGCAGCCAATCTAAAGCGGGGGGGCCCCCTGATAAATACAATGAGCAGTTCTTC
TRBV28	NA	TRBJ1-5	TRBD1	CASSETGGGQPQHF	TGTGCCAGCAGCGAAACAGGGGGCGGTCAGCCCCAGCATTTT
TRBV6-4	NA	TRBJ2-1	TRBD2	CASSDSTSGGEFF	TGTGCCAGCAGTGACTCGACTAGCGGGGGGGAGTTCTTC
TRBV11-2	NA	TRBJ2-5	NA	CASSFDSGTSWETQYF	TGTGCCAGCAGCTTCGATAGCGGTACCTCCTGGGAGACCCAGTACTTC
TRBV27	NA	TRBJ1-6	NA	CASSFGRDSPLHF	TGTGCCAGCAGTTTTGGGAGGGATTCACCCCTCCACTTT
TRBV5-6	few	TRBJ2-1	NA	CASSLSGGTEGNEQFF	TGTGCCAGCAGCTTGAGTGGCGGGACAGAAGGCAATGAGCAGTTCTTC
TRBV5-1	NA	TRBJ1-1	NA	CASSLAFGSEAFF	TGCGCCAGCAGCTTGGCCTTCGGGTCTGAAGCTTTCTTT
TRBV30	NA	TRBJ1-1	NA	CAWSTRTEAFF	TGTGCCTGGAGTACCCGGACTGAAGCTTTCTTT
TRBV28	NA	TRBJ2-7	NA	CASNPTGPSYEQYF	TGTGCCAGCAACCCGACAGGACCTTCCTACGAGCAGTACTTC
TRBV5-1	NA	TRBJ2-2	NA	CASSLEGHRNTGELFF	TGCGCCAGCAGCTTGGAGGGACACCGGAACACCGGGGAGCTGTTTTTT
TRBV7-9	NA	TRBJ1-2	NA	CASSLWGDPNYGYTF	TGTGCCAGCAGCTTATGGGGGGACCCTAACTATGGCTACACCTTC
TRBV6-1	NA	TRBJ2-5	TRBD1	CASSGQGWETQYF	TGTGCCAGCAGCGGACAGGGCTGGGAGACCCAGTACTTC
TRBV19	NA	TRBJ2-1	TRBD2	CATAPGGGYNEQFF	TGTGCCACCGCGCCGGGAGGGGGTTACAATGAGCAGTTCTTC
TRBV2	NA	TRBJ2-5	NA	CASNLRQARQETQYF	TGTGCCAGCAACCTGAGACAGGCGCGACAAGAGACCCAGTACTTC
TRBV5-1	NA	TRBJ2-7	TRBD1	CASSLVGQGSYEQYF	TGCGCCAGCAGCTTGGTGGGACAGGGTTCCTACGAGCAGTACTTC
TRBV6-5	NA	TRBJ1-1	NA	CASSYSPTGTEAFF	TGTGCCAGCAGTTACTCCCCCACAGGCACTGAAGCTTTCTTT
TRBV5-1	few	TRBJ2-1	NA	CASSLGRDNEQFF	TGCGCCAGCAGCTTGGGGAGGGACAATGAGCAGTTCTTC
TRBV5-8	once	TRBJ2-6	NA	CASWLGSGANVLTF	TGTGCCAGCTGGCTAGGATCTGGGGCCAACGTCCTGACTTTC
TRBV19	NA	TRBJ1-6	NA	CASSIDWTGNNSPLHF	TGTGCCAGTAGTATAGATTGGACTGGGAATAATTCACCCCTCCACTTT
TRBV6-1	few	TRBJ2-1	TRBD2	CASSEGLAGGDEQFF	TGTGCCAGCAGTGAAGGACTAGCGGGGGGCGATGAGCAGTTCTTC
TRBV5-1	NA	TRBJ2-7	TRBD1	CASSWGTGQGEQYF	TGCGCCAGCAGCTGGGGGACAGGGCAGGGGGAGCAGTACTTC
TRBV2	NA	TRBJ1-2	TRBD1	CASRSGTALNYGYTF	TGTGCCAGCAGGAGTGGGACAGCCTTAAACTATGGCTACACCTTC
TRBV7-9	few	TRBJ1-3	TRBD1	CASSLSGGYSGNTIYF	TGTGCCAGCAGCTTGTCAGGGGGTTACTCTGGAAACACCATATATTTT
TRBV9	NA	TRBJ2-1	NA	CASSVVQFGAYNEQFF	TGTGCCAGCAGCGTAGTTCAATTCGGGGCCTACAATGAGCAGTTCTTC
TRBV18	few	TRBJ2-1	TRBD2	CASSRDPLSSGSKVDEQFF	TGTGCCAGCTCACGCGACCCGTTAAGTAGCGGGAGTAAAGTTGATGAGCAGTTCTTC
TRBV29-1	few	TRBJ1-2	TRBD1	CSVRTGGGGYTF	TGCAGCGTTCGGACAGGGGGCGGTGGCTACACCTTC
TRBV6-5	NA	TRBJ1-2	NA	CASSYGGGGDGYTF	TGTGCCAGCAGTTACGGGGGCGGTGGTGACGGCTACACCTTC
TRBV6-6	NA	TRBJ1-2	NA	CASSYGGTGYGYTF	TGTGCCAGCAGTTACGGGGGGACTGGCTATGGCTACACCTTC
TRBV5-1	NA	TRBJ1-6	NA	CASSFYGSYNSPLHF	TGCGCCAGCAGCTTTTACGGCTCCTATAATTCACCCCTCCACTTT
TRBV5-1	NA	TRBJ2-1	TRBD2	CASSLVGGGAVGNEQFF	TGCGCCAGCAGCTTGGTGGGCGGGGGGGCCGTCGGCAATGAGCAGTTCTTC
TRBV9	NA	TRBJ1-4	NA	CASSVTPGGHEKLFF	TGTGCCAGCAGCGTTACTCCGGGGGGGCATGAAAAACTGTTTTTT
TRBV28	NA	TRBJ1-1	TRBD1	CASDRGLSDEAFF	TGTGCCAGCGACAGGGGACTGTCTGATGAAGCTTTCTTT
TRBV7-6	few	TRBJ1-1	NA	CASSSGGAGTEAFF	TGTGCCAGCAGCTCCGGGGGGGCGGGCACTGAAGCTTTCTTT
TRBV7-9	few	TRBJ2-7	TRBD2	CASSSPGTSGSEQYF	TGTGCCAGCAGCTCCCCCGGGACTAGCGGGAGCGAGCAGTACTTC
TRBV28	NA	TRBJ2-3	TRBD1	CASSDPSEGTGGDTQYF	TGTGCCAGCAGTGATCCCTCTGAGGGGACAGGGGGGGATACGCAGTATTTT
TRBV14	NA	TRBJ1-1	NA	CASSQAPVNTEAFF	TGTGCCAGCAGCCAAGCTCCCGTTAACACTGAAGCTTTCTTT
TRBV7-2	NA	TRBJ1-1	NA	CASSSRGSMNTEAFF	TGTGCCAGCAGCTCCAGGGGCAGCATGAACACTGAAGCTTTCTTT
TRBV6-1	NA	TRBJ1-4	TRBD1	CASRDGQALNEKLFF	TGTGCCAGCAGAGACGGACAGGCGCTTAATGAAAAACTGTTTTTT
TRBV19	NA	TRBJ2-2	TRBD1	CASKTDRAANTGELFF	TGTGCCAGTAAAACAGACAGGGCGGCGAACACCGGGGAGCTGTTTTTT